This TCR beta chain appears in the sequencing data of a study of cytomegalovirus exposure and HLA in healthy donors. Whole-study results and caveats: As immune exposure information, only CMV serostatus was available. Because they were indistinguishable, some V segments, including TRBV6-2 and TRBV6-3, were excluded. A later analysis linked a missense variant in DCLRE1C to the trimming of TCR beta V and J genes.

The germline CDR1 and CDR2 sequences are SGDLS and YYNGEE. J gave up 2 bases and V 2 bases, and 17 bases lay outside the gene matches. The CDR3 runs to 20 residues. This clone was picked up one time. What it binds is unknown. PCR was performed using 60 Vbeta and 13 Jbeta primers. Profiling relied on immunoSEQ multiplex PCR, and the TCRdb table lists in-frame clones only, not all of them. The data contain 120,000 or so clones, roughly three fifths of them singletons. Specimen: PBMCs. The rearrangement joins TRBV9 to TRBJ2-3, with 10 bases identical to TRBD2. The source is a woman aged 40 to 49 in good health and CMV-seropositive. CDR3 protein: CASSVPEASGSQSLTDTQYF. CDR3 nucleotide sequence: TGTGCCAGCAGCGTTCCCGAGGCTAGCGGGAGTCAGAGCCTCACAGATACGCAGTATTTT. The variable domain in full, completed from reference TRBV9 and TRBJ2-3, reads DSGVTQTPKHLITATGQRVTLRCSPRSGDLSVYWYQQSLDQGLQFLIQYYNGEERAKGNILERFSAQQFPDLHSELNLSSLELGDSALYFCASSVPEASGSQSLTDTQYFGPGTRLTVL.